The rows below give T cell receptor beta chains drawn from one sample of a study of blood T cell repertoires in COVID-19. Repertoires were generated with immunoSEQ multiplex PCR, while TCRdb's copy carries only in-frame clones and drops some. The table has about 74,000 clones, roughly 79% seen once. Sequenced material: peripheral blood. Receptors were obtained from a man in his 70s with acute or convalescent COVID-19. The CDR3 runs from the conserved cysteine through the conserved F or W. The D gene is left open where the match is weak. Some rows have no size entry. The others give once, few or many, or a class for an expanded clone.

D: NA; J: TRBJ1-1; size: NA; V: TRBV12-3/TRBV12-4; DNA: TGTGCCAGCAGTACAGGGTTGACTGAAGCTTTCTTT; CDR3: CASSTGLTEAFF
D: TRBD1; J: TRBJ1-2; size: once; V: TRBV7-9; DNA: TGTGCCAGCAGCTTTGGGGACAGGATTCGTCATGGCTACACCTTC; CDR3: CASSFGDRIRHGYTF
D: TRBD2; J: TRBJ2-1; size: few; V: TRBV5-4; DNA: TGTGCCAGCAGCTGGGGGGCCAGCGGGAGGGGCCATGAGCAGTTCTTC; CDR3: CASSWGASGRGHEQFF
D: NA; J: TRBJ1-1; size: NA; V: TRBV7-2; DNA: TGTGCCAGCAGCCGCGACCACAGCACTGAAGCTTTCTTT; CDR3: CASSRDHSTEAFF
D: NA; J: TRBJ1-2; size: few; V: TRBV5-1; DNA: TGCGCCAGCAGCTTAATTTTGAGTTTTGGCTACACCTTC; CDR3: CASSLILSFGYTF
D: NA; J: TRBJ2-7; size: NA; V: TRBV28; DNA: TGTGCCAGCAGTTTAGAACGAGGGTTCAACGAGCAGTACTTC; CDR3: CASSLERGFNEQYF
D: TRBD1; J: TRBJ2-7; size: few; V: TRBV13; DNA: TGTGCCAGCAGCTTCACAGGGGCCGGCGAGCAGTACTTC; CDR3: CASSFTGAGEQYF
D: NA; J: TRBJ2-7; size: once; V: TRBV6-5; DNA: TGTGCCAGCAGTCCCCAGGGGCTCGGGGACGAGCAGTACTTC; CDR3: CASSPQGLGDEQYF
D: NA; J: TRBJ1-1; size: NA; V: TRBV7-2; DNA: TGTGCCAGCAGCCTTTTACCCCAGGGAAGGGGAACTGAAGCTTTCTTT; CDR3: CASSLLPQGRGTEAFF
D: NA; J: TRBJ2-5; size: NA; V: TRBV11-2; DNA: TGTGCCAGCAGCCGGGATCCCCTTAAAGAGACCCAGTACTTC; CDR3: CASSRDPLKETQYF
D: NA; J: TRBJ1-1; size: NA; V: TRBV19; DNA: TGTGCCAGTCGTTACGGGCGGGATGGGACTGAAGCTTTCTTT; CDR3: CASRYGRDGTEAFF
D: NA; J: TRBJ1-1; size: NA; V: TRBV5-8; DNA: TGTGCCAGCAGCTTGAGGGGGGGTAACACTGAAGCTTTCTTT; CDR3: CASSLRGGNTEAFF
D: NA; J: TRBJ2-7; size: NA; V: TRBV10-3; DNA: TGTGCCATCGGGGACAACTTCTCCTACGAGCAGTACTTC; CDR3: CAIGDNFSYEQYF
D: TRBD1; J: TRBJ1-5; size: NA; V: TRBV6-5; DNA: TGTGCCATCGATAGGCTGGCAGGGGGTGTTCAGCCCCAGCATTTT; CDR3: CAIDRLAGGVQPQHF
D: NA; J: TRBJ2-7; size: NA; V: TRBV24-1; DNA: TGTGCCACCAGTTCGGGGGACGCTTCCTACGAGCAGTACTTC; CDR3: CATSSGDASYEQYF
D: NA; J: TRBJ2-1; size: NA; V: TRBV19; DNA: TGTGCCAGTAGTATAGGAGCGGTCCCGTCAGAGAATGAGCAGTTCTTC; CDR3: CASSIGAVPSENEQFF
D: NA; J: TRBJ2-7; size: NA; V: TRBV4-2; DNA: TGTGCCAGCAGCCAAGGCGCCATGGGACTCCCCCTATATTACGAGCAGTACTTC; CDR3: CASSQGAMGLPLYYEQYF
D: NA; J: TRBJ2-5; size: NA; V: TRBV9; DNA: TGTGCCAGCACTCGCGGGATTCAAGAGACCCAGTACTTC; CDR3: CASTRGIQETQYF
D: TRBD1; J: TRBJ1-6; size: NA; V: TRBV6-5; DNA: TGTGCCAGCAGTCCGACAGGGCCGGATAATTCACCCCTCCACTTT; CDR3: CASSPTGPDNSPLHF
D: NA; J: TRBJ1-5; size: few; V: TRBV19; DNA: TGTGCCAGTACTGCAGGGCCAGGGGGCAATCAGCCCCAGCATTTT; CDR3: CASTAGPGGNQPQHF
D: NA; J: TRBJ2-3; size: NA; V: TRBV11-2; DNA: TGTGCCAGCAGCCTTTTGGGGGGGCGGGTACACACAGATACGCAGTATTTT; CDR3: CASSLLGGRVHTDTQYF
D: TRBD2; J: TRBJ2-1; size: NA; V: TRBV10-1; DNA: TGCGCCAGCAGTGGAAAACACGGGACTAGCGGGATCAGTGAGCAGTTCTTC; CDR3: CASSGKHGTSGISEQFF
D: NA; J: TRBJ1-1; size: NA; V: TRBV12-3/TRBV12-4; DNA: TGTGCCAGCAGCCTCAAGCTAGAAGCTTTCTTT; CDR3: CASSLKLEAFF
D: TRBD1; J: TRBJ1-2; size: NA; V: TRBV2; DNA: TGTGCCAGCAGCCTTGACAGGGACTATGGCTACACCTTC; CDR3: CASSLDRDYGYTF
D: TRBD2; J: TRBJ2-1; size: NA; V: TRBV19; DNA: TGTGCCAGTAGTAGTAGCGGGAGGTTGTCCTACAATGAGCAGTTCTTC; CDR3: CASSSSGRLSYNEQFF
D: NA; J: TRBJ1-2; size: once; V: TRBV2; DNA: TGTGCCAGCATCGGCGGGACGGTAGCCTATGGCTACACCTTC; CDR3: CASIGGTVAYGYTF
D: NA; J: TRBJ2-7; size: NA; V: TRBV5-1; DNA: TGCGCCAGCAGCTTGGCCTGGGGGGTGGGCGACGAGCAGTACTTC; CDR3: CASSLAWGVGDEQYF
D: TRBD2; J: TRBJ2-5; size: NA; V: TRBV10-1; DNA: TGCGCCAGCAGTGAGCCGGGACTAGCGGGAGGGCCTCGTGAAGAGACCCAGTACTTC; CDR3: CASSEPGLAGGPREETQYF
D: TRBD1; J: TRBJ2-3; size: NA; V: TRBV15; DNA: TGTGCCACGAACCCGGGGACAGCCCCAGATACGCAGTATTTT; CDR3: CATNPGTAPDTQYF
D: NA; J: TRBJ1-4; size: few; V: TRBV2; DNA: TGTGCCAGCAGTGAAAACAGGGAGGGTGAAAAACTGTTTTTT; CDR3: CASSENREGEKLFF
D: NA; J: TRBJ2-1; size: once; V: TRBV3-1/TRBV3-2; DNA: TGTGCCAGCACCCCACTGGGGAGCTCCTACAATGAGCAGTTCTTC; CDR3: CASTPLGSSYNEQFF
D: TRBD2; J: TRBJ2-7; size: few; V: TRBV7-9; DNA: TGTGCCAGCAGCCCCCGGGGTAGCGGGAGCAGCGAGCAGTACTTC; CDR3: CASSPRGSGSSEQYF
D: NA; J: TRBJ2-7; size: NA; V: TRBV7-9; DNA: TGTGCCAGCAGCTTAAAACAGGGACCAGCCTACGAGCAGTACTTC; CDR3: CASSLKQGPAYEQYF
D: TRBD1; J: TRBJ1-6; size: once; V: TRBV2; DNA: TGTGCCAGCAGTGAATACAGGGGGTCAAATTCACCCCTCCACTTT; CDR3: CASSEYRGSNSPLHF
D: NA; J: TRBJ2-5; size: once; V: TRBV19; DNA: TGTGCCAGTAGTGGAGGAGCGGCGCCGTACCAAGAGACCCAGTACTTC; CDR3: CASSGGAAPYQETQYF
D: NA; J: TRBJ1-1; size: NA; V: TRBV29-1; DNA: TGCAGCACCTGCGAAGAAGGGGCTGAGTGGATAGGAGCTTTCTTT; CDR3: CSTCEEGAEWIGAFF
D: TRBD1; J: TRBJ1-3; size: NA; V: TRBV19; DNA: TGTGCCAGTACCCCCTCCGACAGGGCAAACACCATATATTTT; CDR3: CASTPSDRANTIYF
D: TRBD1; J: TRBJ1-3; size: few; V: TRBV7-3; DNA: TGTGCCAGCAGTCCTGACAGGGACTCTGGAAACACCATATATTTT; CDR3: CASSPDRDSGNTIYF
D: NA; J: TRBJ2-1; size: NA; V: TRBV19; DNA: TGTGCCAGTAGTATAGCGGGAGTCACAGTCTCCTACAATGAGCAGTTCTTC; CDR3: CASSIAGVTVSYNEQFF
D: TRBD2; J: TRBJ2-7; size: few; V: TRBV7-9; DNA: TGTGCCAGCAGCTCGTCGGGAGGGCCCAACGAGCAGTACTTC; CDR3: CASSSSGGPNEQYF
D: TRBD1; J: TRBJ1-2; size: NA; V: TRBV29-1; DNA: TGCAGCGTTGAGGGACAGAAAAATGGCTACACCTTC; CDR3: CSVEGQKNGYTF
D: TRBD1; J: TRBJ2-3; size: few; V: TRBV5-8; DNA: TGTGCCAGCAGCTTGGGGGACAGGGGGCACTGGGCAGATACGCAGTATTTT; CDR3: CASSLGDRGHWADTQYF
D: TRBD1; J: TRBJ1-5; size: NA; V: TRBV6-6; DNA: TGTGCCAGCGAGGACAGGGTCTATAGCAATCAGCCCCAGCATTTT; CDR3: CASEDRVYSNQPQHF
D: NA; J: TRBJ2-5; size: NA; V: TRBV28; DNA: TGTGCCAGCACTTCTTCCGGGAGAGAGACCCAGTACTTC; CDR3: CASTSSGRETQYF
D: NA; J: TRBJ1-2; size: NA; V: TRBV19; DNA: TGTGCCAGTAGTATAGGGGCAGATGGCTACACCTTC; CDR3: CASSIGADGYTF
D: TRBD2; J: TRBJ2-1; size: NA; V: TRBV10-3; DNA: TGTGCCATCAGGGGGGGAGCGGGAGAGTTCAATGAGCAGTTCTTC; CDR3: CAIRGGAGEFNEQFF
D: NA; J: TRBJ2-1; size: NA; V: TRBV5-4; DNA: TGTGCCAGCAGCCTGTTGCCGGGCAATGAGCAGTTCTTC; CDR3: CASSLLPGNEQFF
D: NA; J: TRBJ1-1; size: few; V: TRBV6-1; DNA: TGTGCCAGCAGTTATAGCGAACAGAACACTGAAGCTTTCTTT; CDR3: CASSYSEQNTEAFF